These T cell receptor beta chains were read from a single sample in a study of shared clonotypes between healthy human individuals. Data came from immunoSEQ multiplex PCR; TCRdb stores just in-frame clones and leaves some out. The profile shows 2.3 million or so clones, 85% to 95% of them singletons. The material sequenced was naive CD4+ T cells from PBMCs. These receptors were collected from a man aged 18 to 30 in good health. Some clones in this sample may be carry-over from other donors' samples. The CDR3 runs from the conserved cysteine through the conserved F or W. Each record gives: J gene, D gene, V gene, clone size, CDR3 protein, CDR3 DNA. D genes are given only for firm matches. Not every row has a clone size; where given, it reads once, few, many or a size class.

J gene: TRBJ2-3
D gene: -
V gene: TRBV6-1
clone size: -
CDR3 protein: CASSYMVVNTDTQYF
CDR3 DNA: TGTGCCAGCAGCTACATGGTCGTAAACACAGATACGCAGTATTTT

J gene: TRBJ2-3
D gene: -
V gene: TRBV28
clone size: -
CDR3 protein: CASSFRGEGPDTQYF
CDR3 DNA: TGTGCCAGCAGTTTTCGGGGAGAAGGGCCAGATACGCAGTATTTT

J gene: TRBJ2-1
D gene: TRBD2
V gene: TRBV5-1
clone size: -
CDR3 protein: CASSWGLAGIDNEQFF
CDR3 DNA: TGCGCCAGCAGCTGGGGACTAGCGGGTATAGACAATGAGCAGTTCTTC

J gene: TRBJ2-1
D gene: -
V gene: TRBV6-6
clone size: -
CDR3 protein: CASSSTGAGEQFF
CDR3 DNA: TGTGCCAGCAGTTCCACTGGGGCTGGTGAGCAGTTCTTC

J gene: TRBJ2-1
D gene: TRBD2
V gene: TRBV7-3
clone size: -
CDR3 protein: CASSLTSGLAILNEQFF
CDR3 DNA: TGTGCCAGCAGCTTAACGTCGGGACTAGCGATCCTCAATGAGCAGTTCTTC

J gene: TRBJ2-5
D gene: -
V gene: TRBV7-8
clone size: -
CDR3 protein: CASSKWAITGTSIQETQYF
CDR3 DNA: TGTGCCAGCAGCAAATGGGCGATAACCGGGACAAGTATTCAAGAGACCCAGTACTTC

J gene: TRBJ2-7
D gene: TRBD1
V gene: TRBV6-5
clone size: -
CDR3 protein: CASSETGTYEQYF
CDR3 DNA: TGTGCCAGCAGTGAGACAGGGACCTACGAGCAGTACTTC

J gene: TRBJ1-5
D gene: -
V gene: TRBV15
clone size: -
CDR3 protein: CATSRGTVDNQPQHF
CDR3 DNA: TGTGCCACCAGCAGGGGGACTGTGGACAATCAGCCCCAGCATTTT

J gene: TRBJ1-1
D gene: -
V gene: TRBV7-3
clone size: -
CDR3 protein: CASSLLGNTEAFF
CDR3 DNA: TGTGCCAGCAGCTTATTGGGCAACACTGAAGCTTTCTTT

J gene: TRBJ2-3
D gene: TRBD2
V gene: TRBV5-4
clone size: -
CDR3 protein: CASSLVQTSGRTAQYF
CDR3 DNA: TGTGCCAGCAGCTTGGTCCAAACTAGCGGGAGGACTGCGCAGTATTTT

J gene: TRBJ2-1
D gene: -
V gene: TRBV9
clone size: -
CDR3 protein: CASSATWDNYNEQFF
CDR3 DNA: TGTGCCAGCAGCGCTACTTGGGACAACTACAATGAGCAGTTCTTC

J gene: TRBJ1-3
D gene: TRBD1
V gene: TRBV19
clone size: once
CDR3 protein: CASIPTGAGNTIYF
CDR3 DNA: TGTGCCAGTATACCGACAGGGGCTGGAAACACCATATATTTT

J gene: TRBJ1-4
D gene: -
V gene: TRBV7-2
clone size: -
CDR3 protein: CASSLAGGTNEKLFF
CDR3 DNA: TGTGCCAGCAGCTTAGCGGGAGGCACTAATGAAAAACTGTTTTTT

J gene: TRBJ1-5
D gene: -
V gene: TRBV11-2
clone size: -
CDR3 protein: CASSLKGGNQPQHF
CDR3 DNA: TGTGCCAGCAGCTTAAAGGGAGGCAATCAGCCCCAGCATTTT

J gene: TRBJ2-7
D gene: TRBD1
V gene: TRBV18
clone size: -
CDR3 protein: CASSPSLSGGIRSYEQYF
CDR3 DNA: TGTGCCAGCTCACCCTCCCTATCAGGGGGCATTAGATCCTACGAGCAGTACTTC

J gene: TRBJ1-1
D gene: -
V gene: TRBV7-3
clone size: -
CDR3 protein: CASKEGPRSQEAFF
CDR3 DNA: TGTGCCAGCAAAGAGGGGCCACGTAGCCAAGAAGCTTTCTTT

J gene: TRBJ2-3
D gene: -
V gene: TRBV11-3
clone size: once
CDR3 protein: CASSPTSGLTDTQYF
CDR3 DNA: TGTGCCAGCAGCCCGACTTCGGGGCTCACAGATACGCAGTATTTT

J gene: TRBJ2-7
D gene: -
V gene: TRBV5-5
clone size: -
CDR3 protein: CASSLSSYEQYF
CDR3 DNA: TGTGCCAGCAGCTTGTCATCCTACGAGCAGTACTTC

J gene: TRBJ2-5
D gene: TRBD1
V gene: TRBV7-2
clone size: few
CDR3 protein: CASRWDRGGETQYF
CDR3 DNA: TGTGCCAGCAGATGGGACAGGGGCGGGGAGACCCAGTACTTC

J gene: TRBJ2-5
D gene: TRBD1
V gene: TRBV5-4
clone size: -
CDR3 protein: CASSSATGTSETQYF
CDR3 DNA: TGTGCCAGCAGCTCCGCGACAGGGACATCAGAGACCCAGTACTTC

J gene: TRBJ1-1
D gene: -
V gene: TRBV11-2
clone size: -
CDR3 protein: CASSSRGGTEAFF
CDR3 DNA: TGTGCCAGCAGCTCCCGGGGTGGGACTGAAGCTTTCTTT

J gene: TRBJ2-7
D gene: TRBD2
V gene: TRBV6-5
clone size: -
CDR3 protein: CASSYLAGAYEQYF
CDR3 DNA: TGTGCCAGCAGTTACCTGGCGGGAGCCTACGAGCAGTACTTC

J gene: TRBJ1-4
D gene: -
V gene: TRBV11-1
clone size: -
CDR3 protein: CASSLDAGSGKLFF
CDR3 DNA: TGTGCCAGCAGCTTAGATGCCGGTAGCGGAAAACTGTTTTTT

J gene: TRBJ2-1
D gene: TRBD2
V gene: TRBV6-5
clone size: -
CDR3 protein: CASSYGRESSYNEQFF
CDR3 DNA: TGTGCCAGCAGTTACGGGCGGGAGAGCTCCTACAATGAGCAGTTCTTC

J gene: TRBJ2-1
D gene: -
V gene: TRBV6-5
clone size: -
CDR3 protein: CASSQGTFSYNEQFF
CDR3 DNA: TGTGCCAGCAGCCAAGGGACTTTCTCCTACAATGAGCAGTTCTTC

J gene: TRBJ2-3
D gene: TRBD2
V gene: TRBV6-1
clone size: -
CDR3 protein: CASSGLAGPSTDTQYF
CDR3 DNA: TGTGCCAGCAGTGGACTAGCGGGTCCTAGCACAGATACGCAGTATTTT

J gene: TRBJ2-7
D gene: -
V gene: TRBV6-1
clone size: once
CDR3 protein: CASSEMGLSYEQYF
CDR3 DNA: TGTGCCAGCAGTGAAATGGGTTTGTCGTACGAGCAGTACTTC

J gene: TRBJ2-1
D gene: -
V gene: TRBV6-4
clone size: once
CDR3 protein: CASSDSRARGLFF
CDR3 DNA: TGTGCCAGCAGTGACTCTCGGGCCAGAGGACTGTTCTTC